This T cell receptor (beta chain) was captured by sequencing in a study of T cell repertoires in cytomegalovirus infection. At least ten counts were recorded for this clonotype. TCRdb fed the reads into MiXCR, producing one record per CDR3 protein. The table lists roughly 230,000 distinct CDR3 sequences, approximately 22% of them singletons. The sequence was collected from a human donor in good health (CMV status not recorded). Some clones in this sample may be carry-over from other donors' samples. Sample: CD8+ T cells from PBMCs.

CDR3 residues: CASSSSPDAGEQYF. CDR3 DNA sequence: TGTGCCAGCTCGTCATCCCCCGACGCCGGCGAGCAGTACTTC. This chain links TRBV6-5 with TRBJ2-7; D is ambiguous. This CDR3 has 14 residues. The V and J ends lost 8 bases and 6 bases respectively, with 20 bases between them. Germline CDR1 and CDR2: MNHEY and SVGAGI.